This T cell receptor beta chain was documented in a study of T cell responses to AZD1222 COVID-19 vaccine. General observations from the study: Spike-specific TCR breadth and depth rose after two AZD1222 doses. No day 14 peak samples; only post-peak repertoires were characterized. At baseline, just 5 or 6 AZD1222 recipients tested seropositive. Unmutated regions of variants are reportedly targeted by nearly half of spike-specific TCRs.

The table came from immunoSEQ multiplex PCR; TCRdb's copy has only in-frame clones and leaves some out. The sample carries 130,000 or so clones, roughly 85% recorded once. Details on this clone: Its specificity is unknown.

CDR1 and CDR2 from the germline V gene are SGHTS and YDEGEE. Deletions cut 4 bases from V and 4 bases from J, with 18 bases between. The CDR3 is made up of 15 amino acids. The chain links TRBV5-8 to TRBJ2-7; tentatively, D is TRBD1 or TRBD2 (5 bases each). The clonotype was recovered from an adult who received the MenACWY meningococcal vaccine as a control. The starting material was peripheral blood, obtained 28 days after the second dose of the MenACWY control vaccine. CDR3 nucleotides: TGTGCCAGCAGCGAGCCTGGGACCAACACATACGAGCAGTACGTC. This gives the protein CASSEPGTNTYEQYV.